The 3 T cell receptor beta chains reported below all come from one sample, sequenced in a study of vaccination and CD4 T cells after COVID-19. As to treatment: approximately 11-day PBMC culture with coronavirus spike peptide pools or control peptides (ViraFEST assay). These TCRs are of unknown antigen specificity. The Oncomine TCR Beta short-read assay was applied to DNA of cultured CD4+ T cells. TCRdb passed the PCR reads through MiXCR, listing each CDR3 protein once. The sample holds about 13,000 distinct CDR3 sequences, 44% seen once. The sample taken for sequencing was CD4+ T cells from blood, cultured in vitro. Receptor source: a human donor who had recovered from COVID-19.

Only a few counts were recorded for this clonotype. This chain connects TRBV10-3 to TRBJ2-7; 8 bases are a match to TRBD2. The CDR3 is 16 residues long. CDR1 is ENHRY, CDR2 SYGVKD, per germline. J was trimmed by 2 bases and V by 6 bases; bases with no gene match: 12. CDR3 in amino acids: CAIRPGRGAPAYEQYF. CDR3 bases: TGTGCCATCAGGCCCGGGAGGGGGGCACCTGCCTACGAGCAGTACTTC.

The rearrangement links TRBV19 to TRBJ1-2; possibly TRBD1 for D (5 bases). The germline gives CDR1 LNHDA, CDR2 SQIVND (reference sequence). The CDR3 totals 13 residues. The DNA of the CDR3 is TGTGCTACTCGTCGGGGGGGTGACTATGGCTACACCTTC. This translates into CATRRGGDYGYTF. Looking up the rest from reference TRBV19 and TRBJ1-2 gives the full variable domain: DGGITQSPKYLFRKEGQNVTLSCEQNLNHDAMYWYRQDPGQGLRLIYYSQIVNDFQKGDIAEGYSVSREKKESFPLTVTSAQKNPTAFYLCATRRGGDYGYTFGSGTRLTVV.

In its sample, this clonotype was seen a few times. The rearrangement links TRBV20-1 to TRBJ1-2; D unresolved. The CDR3 consists of 14 residues. V shed 3 bases and J shed 4 bases, with 15 bases lying between them. In germline, CDR1 is DFQATT, CDR2 SNEGSKA (reference sequence). Here the CDR3 DNA reads TGCAGTGCTAGCCCCTCCGACCGTATCTATGGCTACACCTTC. Translating it yields CSASPSDRIYGYTF.